This T cell receptor beta chain is from a study of early T cells in non-severe SARS-CoV-2 infection. The CDR3 is made up of 12 amino acids. V gave up 8 bases and J gave up 0 bases, with 11 bases separating them. Germline assignment: CDR1 SQVTM and CDR2 ANQGSEA. Researchers attached unique molecular identifiers to individual cDNA molecules. TCRdb re-called the 5' RACE reads with MiXCR, one entry per CDR3 protein. Seen here are 100,000 to 150,000 distinct CDR3 sequences, about 15% observed once, and the top ten hold 20% to 25%. The sequencing sample was made of whole blood. The chain has TRBV29-1 and TRBJ2-7; D perhaps matches TRBD1 (6 bases). The receptor was derived from an adult who was a healthcare worker with PCR-confirmed SARS-CoV-2 infection or an uninfected control (not recorded which). CDR3 sequence: CSHPDSSYEQYF. Written as DNA, the CDR3 is TGCAGCCACCCGGACAGCTCCTACGAGCAGTACTTC.